This T cell receptor (beta chain) emerged from a study of T cell responses to AZD1222 COVID-19 vaccine. Clones were read by immunoSEQ multiplex PCR, and TCRdb kept only the in-frame ones, dropping some. The table records 140,000 to 150,000 clones, roughly 90% of them present only once. Trimming stripped 0 bases from V and 8 bases from J, with 17 bases between. The CDR3 extends over 16 amino acids. Per the germline V gene, CDR1 is SEHNR and CDR2 is FQNEAQ (reference sequence). J is TRBJ2-1 and V is TRBV7-9, with a tentative D call TRBD2 (5 bases). This clonotype was obtained from an adult in good health. The material was peripheral blood, obtained on day 0 of AZD1222 vaccination. CDR3: CASSLAISGSRHEQFF. CDR3 nucleotide sequence: TGTGCCAGCAGCTTAGCGATCAGCGGCAGTAGGCATGAGCAGTTCTTC.